The rows below give T cell receptor beta chains drawn from one sample of a study of blood T cell repertoires in COVID-19. Clones were sequenced by immunoSEQ multiplex PCR, and TCRdb holds only the in-frame ones, with some missing. In the table there are about 330,000 clones, about 92% of which are singletons. Sequenced: PBMCs or T cells enriched from blood (not recorded which). These receptors all come from a woman between 25 and 40 years old who had recovered from COVID-19. Each CDR3 is given with its conserved first and last residue. The order of the fields is V gene, J gene, CDR3 protein.

TRBV30	TRBJ2-1	CAWKQGAREQFF
TRBV27	TRBJ2-2	CASSPENTGELFF
TRBV28	TRBJ1-6	CASQQDNNSPLHF
TRBV10-3	TRBJ2-2	CAITRGLANTGELFF
TRBV28	TRBJ1-2	CASSPPPAGGTGYTF
TRBV19	TRBJ1-5	CASSDRAPSQPQHF
TRBV29-1	TRBJ1-2	CSVLDRGANYGYTF
TRBV7-8	TRBJ2-1	CASRFLADRDEQFF
TRBV18	TRBJ1-1	CASSPTESGTEAFF
TRBV28	TRBJ1-5	CASSVPIVGGNQPQHF
TRBV28	TRBJ1-5	CASSGGAMHQPQHF
TRBV28	TRBJ2-7	CASTDRGSYEQYF
TRBV29-1	TRBJ1-2	CTCTQQGAFESGYGYTF
TRBV14	TRBJ1-1	CASSQGFWGPVNTEAFF
TRBV7-3	TRBJ2-5	CASSPQAGAGRFSAAETQYF
TRBV21-1	TRBJ1-4	CASTDRTGENEKLFF
TRBV28	TRBJ1-5	CASSATQGLHQPQHF
TRBV19	TRBJ1-2	CASSIAAGLYGYTF
TRBV2	TRBJ1-6	CASTGTGGYSPLHF
TRBV2	TRBJ2-5	CASTSLGGELETQYF
TRBV6-1	TRBJ2-7	CASSESSGGPTHYEQYF
TRBV10-3	TRBJ1-6	CAISHGAGQDSPLHF
TRBV7-2	TRBJ1-5	CASSLARISNQPQHF
TRBV29-1	TRBJ2-1	CSVGGLEDNEQFF
TRBV1	TRBJ2-1	CTSSQASGRVDEQFF
TRBV19	TRBJ1-6	CAAKDRGDNSPLHF
TRBV18	TRBJ1-2	CASSQGGAEHGYTF
TRBV19	TRBJ1-5	CASSIQDSNQPQHF
TRBV19	TRBJ1-6	CASSVRTENSPLHF
TRBV27	TRBJ1-4	CASQTREEGKLFF
TRBV7-2	TRBJ2-7	CASRGGGSFEQYF
TRBV10-3	TRBJ2-1	CAISEPAGLQFF
TRBV4-1	TRBJ1-1	CASREGSGDGTEAFF
TRBV9	TRBJ2-3	CASSVAPGDRADTQYF
TRBV30	TRBJ1-6	CAWSVPGYNSPLHF
TRBV30	TRBJ1-5	CAWSDSGPQHF
TRBV27	TRBJ2-1	CASSQNSGRVNEQFF
TRBV23-1	TRBJ2-3	CASSPPGTGEADTQYF
TRBV6-5	TRBJ2-2	CASSFMRQGGPGELFF
TRBV6-2/TRBV6-3	TRBJ1-2	CASSYSTGGYGYTF
TRBV7-9	TRBJ2-1	CASSPPGLSEQFF
TRBV11-2	TRBJ2-1	CASSAQEANNEQFF
TRBV28	TRBJ2-7	CASSPTSGESYEQYF
TRBV7-3	TRBJ2-1	CASSPMGQYNEQFF
TRBV5-4	TRBJ2-2	CASSRGQGDTGELFF
TRBV11-2	TRBJ2-3	CASSLVGGRQYF
TRBV18	TRBJ2-3	CASSSKRALAQDTQYF
TRBV7-8	TRBJ2-5	CASSLGVETQYF
TRBV27	TRBJ2-7	CASSPIGQSSYEQYF
TRBV28	TRBJ2-3	CASGTNGTTSTDTQYF
TRBV24-1	TRBJ2-5	CATSDGAVQETQYF
TRBV5-3	TRBJ2-5	CARSRVREETQYF
TRBV6-5	TRBJ1-2	CASNPGAAAGYGYTF
TRBV7-2	TRBJ2-3	CASSSNPGLAADTQYF
TRBV14	TRBJ2-3	CASSHLQGRSHTDTQYF